One T cell receptor beta chain is described in this entry. Its antigen is unknown. Profiled with immunoSEQ multiplex PCR; TCRdb holds only in-frame clones, not every one. Of tens of thousands of clones listed, about 88% are singletons. This record comes from a study of T cell responses to AZD1222 COVID-19 vaccine. Study-level findings and limits: Regions 160-218 and 743-854 held dominance among vaccine-associated CD4 TCRs, which spanned spike. The sample set comprised mostly white British donors with more females, and clonal diversity was possibly underestimated.

Germline CDR1 is LGHDT and CDR2 is YNNKEL (reference sequence). The CDR3 sequence is 17 residues long. The junction had 8 bases not matched to a gene; V was cut back by 0 bases and J by 2 bases. The rearrangement links TRBV3-1 (or the pseudogene TRBV3-2) to TRBJ2-5; TRBD2 matches at 8 bases. The sequence was collected from an adult who received the AZD1222 COVID-19 vaccine. This sample comprised peripheral blood, obtained 28 days after the second AZD1222 dose. In nucleotides, the CDR3 is TGTGCCAGCAGCCAAGATTCAACTAGCGGCCGGCAAGAGACCCAGTACTTC. As protein: CASSQDSTSGRQETQYF.